This T cell receptor beta chain came from a study of CD8+ T cells in alopecia areata. Overall study context: The tofacitinib course ran for 6 to 18 months and was followed by 6 months off drug. Study findings and constraints: Patients shared TCRs less clearly than mice did, possibly owing to HLA. Affected scalp, especially in alopecia totalis/universalis, had a higher clonality than normal scalp did.

As to treatment: oral pan-JAK inhibitor, 5-10 mg twice daily. Lesional scalp punch biopsies and peripheral blood came from alopecia areata patients. After isolation, RNA underwent reverse transcription to generate cDNA as the sequencing template. The assay was immunoSEQ multiplex PCR, and TCRdb's table has in-frame clones only and misses some. The table records about 260,000 clones, about three fifths of them present only once. CDR3 length: 12 amino acids. V lost 6 bases, J lost 6 bases, and 2 bases stayed unmatched. Germline CDR1 and CDR2: MNHNS and SASEGT. This clone was recorded at least ten times. Its matching antigen is unknown.

The origin of this receptor is a human donor with alopecia areata. This chain joins TRBV6-1 and TRBJ1-2; 9 nucleotides match TRBD1. Source: CD4+ T cells sorted from blood, taken at approximately week 51, from a patient treated with tofacitinib. CDR3: CASRRTGDGYTF. Written as DNA, the CDR3 is TGTGCCAGCAGACGGACAGGGGATGGCTACACCTTC.